Reported below is one T cell receptor (beta chain). What it binds is not known. CDR3 length: 13 residues. CDR1 and CDR2 from the germline V gene are SGHAT and FQNNGV. V gave up 0 bases and J gave up 7 bases; unmatched junction bases: 2. The sample is drawn from a study of STAT5B mutations in CD4+ large granular lymphocyte leukemia. Study observations and caveats: 8/27 top patient clones versus 2/35 control clones were TRBV06-family.

Controls came from buffy coats of healthy blood donors. In the authors' workflow: The detection floor for productive clonotype frequency was 2.59 x 10-5. TCRdb's table, derived via immunoSEQ multiplex PCR, lists solely in-frame clones and lacks some. The D gene and trimming were derived from the DNA, and the V and J assignments and clone size from that table. Among 30,000 to 40,000 clones, roughly 85% were seen once, and the ten largest hold less than 3.5%. This receptor was identified in a human donor in good health. Sequenced material: CD4+ T cells from blood buffy coats. The chain is built from TRBV11-2 and TRBJ2-7; 8 nucleotides align to TRBD1. This CDR3 reads CASSLETGGEQYF. CDR3 DNA sequence: TGTGCCAGCAGCTTAGAAACAGGGGGAGAGCAGTACTTC. Drawing the rest from reference TRBV11-2 and TRBJ2-7, the complete variable domain is EAGVAQSPRYKIIEKRQSVAFWCNPISGHATLYWYQQILGQGPKLLIQFQNNGVVDDSQLPKDRFSAERLKGVDSTLKIQPAKLEDSAVYLCASSLETGGEQYFGPGTRLTVT.